This T cell receptor beta chain was sequenced during a study of memory CD4+ T cells and cytomegalovirus serostatus. Points from the study as a whole: Each of around 69 CMV-associated TCRbeta sequences occurred in one to five individuals.

The sort gate was single viable CD3+CD4+CD8-CD45RO+ cells for memory CD4+ T cells. Serostatus was set by detecting CMV pp150, pp28, p38, p52 IgG. Germline assignment: CDR1 MNHNY and CDR2 SVGAGI (reference sequence). V dropped 4 bases and J dropped 6 bases, with 4 bases sitting between them. The CDR3 is made up of 10 amino acids. As processed by the authors: After removing out-of-frame reads, around 2.2 million distinct TCRbeta sequences remained. TCRdb keeps only in-frame clones here, not all; method: immunoSEQ multiplex PCR. That table furnishes V, J and clone size, whereas the DNA furnished D and trimming. The sample includes 35,000 to 50,000 clones, 65% to 80% of them seen just once. A note on this clone: What it recognizes is unknown.

The rearrangement uses TRBV6-6 and TRBJ2-7; D not resolved. This TCR came from an adult in good health and CMV-seronegative. Sequenced input: memory CD4+ T cells from blood. The CDR3 here is CASSSSEQYF. The CDR3 DNA reads TGTGCCAGCAGTTCTAGCGAGCAGTACTTC.